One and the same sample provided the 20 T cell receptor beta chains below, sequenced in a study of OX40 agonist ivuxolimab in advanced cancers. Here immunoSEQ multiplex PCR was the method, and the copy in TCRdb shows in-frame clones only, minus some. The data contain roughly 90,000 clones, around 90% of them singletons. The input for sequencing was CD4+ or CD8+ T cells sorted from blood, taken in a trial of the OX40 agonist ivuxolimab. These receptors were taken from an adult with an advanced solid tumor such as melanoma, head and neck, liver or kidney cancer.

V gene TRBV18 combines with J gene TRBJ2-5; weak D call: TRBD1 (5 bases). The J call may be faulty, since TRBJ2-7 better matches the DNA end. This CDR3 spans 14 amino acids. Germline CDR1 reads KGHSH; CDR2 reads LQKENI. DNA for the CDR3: TGTGCCAGCTCACCACCGACCAGGGCTGGCGAGCAGTACTTC. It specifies CASSPPTRAGEQYF.

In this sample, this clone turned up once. The CDR3 DNA reads TGTGCCAGCAGAAGACAGCTTGATCAGCCCCAGCATTTT. This gives the protein CASRRQLDQPQHF. The chain links TRBV28 to TRBJ1-5, with D perhaps matching TRBD1 (5 bases). The germline gives CDR1 MDHEN, CDR2 SYDVKM. The CDR3 consists of 13 residues. Between the trimmed V and J ends, which lost 6 bases and 5 bases, there was a span of 11 bases.

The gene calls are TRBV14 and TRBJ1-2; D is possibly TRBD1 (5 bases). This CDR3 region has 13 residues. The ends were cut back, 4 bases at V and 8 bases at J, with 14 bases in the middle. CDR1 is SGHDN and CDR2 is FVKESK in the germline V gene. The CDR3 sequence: CASSRGSTGGYTF. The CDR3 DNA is TGTGCCAGCAGCCGGGGGAGTACGGGCGGCTACACCTTC.

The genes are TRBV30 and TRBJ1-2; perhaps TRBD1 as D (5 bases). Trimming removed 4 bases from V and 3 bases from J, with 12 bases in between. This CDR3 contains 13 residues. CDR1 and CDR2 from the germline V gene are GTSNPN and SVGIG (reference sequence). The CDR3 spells CAWKLKGHYGYTF. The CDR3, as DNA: TGTGCCTGGAAGCTCAAGGGGCACTATGGCTACACCTTC. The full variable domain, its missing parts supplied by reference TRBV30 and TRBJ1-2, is SQTIHQWPATLVQPVGSPLSLECTVEGTSNPNLYWYRQAAGRGLQLLFYSVGIGQISSEVPQNLSASRPQDRQFILSSKKLLLSDSGFYLCAWKLKGHYGYTFGSGTRLTVV.

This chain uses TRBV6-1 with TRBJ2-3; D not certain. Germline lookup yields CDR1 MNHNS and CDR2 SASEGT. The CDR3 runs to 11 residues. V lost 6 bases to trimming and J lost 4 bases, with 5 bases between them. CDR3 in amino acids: CASRWADTQYF. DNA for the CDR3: TGTGCCAGCAGGTGGGCAGATACGCAGTATTTT.

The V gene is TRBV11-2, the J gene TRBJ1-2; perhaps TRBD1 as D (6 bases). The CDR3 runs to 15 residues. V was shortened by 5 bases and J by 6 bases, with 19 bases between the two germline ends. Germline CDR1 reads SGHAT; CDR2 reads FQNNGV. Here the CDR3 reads CASSPHTGTRHGYTF. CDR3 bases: TGTGCCAGCAGCCCGCACACCGGGACACGGCATGGCTACACCTTC.

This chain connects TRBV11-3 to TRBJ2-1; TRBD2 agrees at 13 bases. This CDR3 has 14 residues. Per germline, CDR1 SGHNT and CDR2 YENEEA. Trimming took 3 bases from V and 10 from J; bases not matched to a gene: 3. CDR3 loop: CASSFQGLAGEQFF. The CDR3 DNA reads TGTGCCAGCAGCTTTCAGGGACTAGCGGGAGAGCAGTTCTTC.

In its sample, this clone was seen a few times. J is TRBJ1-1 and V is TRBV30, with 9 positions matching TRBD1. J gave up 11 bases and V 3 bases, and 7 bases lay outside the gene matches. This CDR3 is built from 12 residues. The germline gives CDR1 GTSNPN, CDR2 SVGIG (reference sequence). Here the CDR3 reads CAWSLGQGYAFF. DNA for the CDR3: TGTGCCTGGAGCCTGGGACAGGGTTATGCTTTCTTT.

DNA for the CDR3: TGTGCCAGCAGCGCCTCATTTGGTGAGCAGTTCTTC. Translation: CASSASFGEQFF. J is TRBJ2-1 and V is TRBV9; D remains unclear. This CDR3 contains 12 residues. V dropped 3 bases and J dropped 9 bases, with 10 bases sitting between them. From germline, CDR1 is SGDLS and CDR2 YYNGEE.

In DNA, the CDR3 is TGTGCCAGCAGTTACCTTACGGGAGACTACGAGCAGTACTTC. This codes for CASSYLTGDYEQYF. V is TRBV6-6 and J is TRBJ2-7; the D gene is possibly TRBD2 (6 bases). The ends were cut back, 2 bases at V and 3 bases at J, with 11 bases in the middle. Germline CDR1 and CDR2: MNHNY and SVGAGI (reference sequence). The CDR3 totals 14 residues.

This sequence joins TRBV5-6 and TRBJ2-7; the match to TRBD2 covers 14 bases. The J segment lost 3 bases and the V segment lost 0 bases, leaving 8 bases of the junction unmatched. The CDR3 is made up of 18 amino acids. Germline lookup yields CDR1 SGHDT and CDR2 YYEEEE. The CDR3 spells CASSLDGLAGGGLYEQYF. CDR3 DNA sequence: TGTGCCAGCAGCTTGGACGGACTAGCGGGAGGTGGGCTCTACGAGCAGTACTTC.

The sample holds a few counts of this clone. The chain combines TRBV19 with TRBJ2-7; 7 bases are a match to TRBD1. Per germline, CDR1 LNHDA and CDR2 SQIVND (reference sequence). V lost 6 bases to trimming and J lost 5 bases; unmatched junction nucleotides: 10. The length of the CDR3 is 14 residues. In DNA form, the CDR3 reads TGTGCCAGTAGCCGCGCAGGGGGTCGCGACGAGCAGTACTTC. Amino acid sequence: CASSRAGGRDEQYF.

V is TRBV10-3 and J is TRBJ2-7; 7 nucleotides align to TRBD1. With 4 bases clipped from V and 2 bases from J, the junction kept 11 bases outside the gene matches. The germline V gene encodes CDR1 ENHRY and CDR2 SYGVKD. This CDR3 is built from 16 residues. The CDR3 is CAISGPTGMGTYEQYF. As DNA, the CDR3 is TGTGCCATCAGTGGGCCGACAGGGATGGGCACCTACGAGCAGTACTTC.

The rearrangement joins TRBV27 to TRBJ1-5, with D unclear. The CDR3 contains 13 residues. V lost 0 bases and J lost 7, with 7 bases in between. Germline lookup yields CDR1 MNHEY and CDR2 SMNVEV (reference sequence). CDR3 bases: TGTGCCAGCAGTTTATCGGCCGGGCAGCCCCAGCATTTT. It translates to CASSLSAGQPQHF.

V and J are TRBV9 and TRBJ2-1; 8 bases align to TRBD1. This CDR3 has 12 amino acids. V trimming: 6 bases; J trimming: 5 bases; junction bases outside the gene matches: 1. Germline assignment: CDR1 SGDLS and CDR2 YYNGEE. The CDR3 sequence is CASTDRDNEQFF. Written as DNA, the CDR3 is TGTGCCAGCACGGACAGGGACAATGAGCAGTTCTTC.

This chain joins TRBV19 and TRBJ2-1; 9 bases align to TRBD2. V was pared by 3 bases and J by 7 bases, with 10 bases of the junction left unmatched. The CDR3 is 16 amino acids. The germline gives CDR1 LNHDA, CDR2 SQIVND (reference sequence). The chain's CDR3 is CASSILVASGKNEQFF. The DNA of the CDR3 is TGTGCCAGTAGTATCCTTGTGGCTAGCGGGAAAAATGAGCAGTTCTTC. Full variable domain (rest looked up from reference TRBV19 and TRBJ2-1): DGGITQSPKYLFRKEGQNVTLSCEQNLNHDAMYWYRQDPGQGLRLIYYSQIVNDFQKGDIAEGYSVSREKKESFPLTVTSAQKNPTAFYLCASSILVASGKNEQFFGPGTRLTVL.

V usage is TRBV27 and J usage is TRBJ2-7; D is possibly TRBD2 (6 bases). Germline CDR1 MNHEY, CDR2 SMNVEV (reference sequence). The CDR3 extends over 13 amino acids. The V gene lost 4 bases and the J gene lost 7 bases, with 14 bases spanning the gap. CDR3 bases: TGTGCCAGCAGTTCCCCAAGAGGGAGGGAGCAGTACTTC. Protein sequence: CASSSPRGREQYF.

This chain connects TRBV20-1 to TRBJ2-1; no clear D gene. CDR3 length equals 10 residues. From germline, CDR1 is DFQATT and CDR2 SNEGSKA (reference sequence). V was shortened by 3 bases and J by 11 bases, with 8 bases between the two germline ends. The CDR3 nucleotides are TGCAGTGCTAGGGAAGCCAAGCAGTTCTTC. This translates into CSAREAKQFF.

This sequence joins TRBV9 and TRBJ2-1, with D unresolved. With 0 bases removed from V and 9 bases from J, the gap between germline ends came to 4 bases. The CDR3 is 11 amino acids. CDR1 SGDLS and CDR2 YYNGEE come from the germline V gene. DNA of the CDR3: TGTGCCAGCAGCGTAGCTACTGAGCAGTTCTTC. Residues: CASSVATEQFF. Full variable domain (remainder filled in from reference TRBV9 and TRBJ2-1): DSGVTQTPKHLITATGQRVTLRCSPRSGDLSVYWYQQSLDQGLQFLIQYYNGEERAKGNILERFSAQQFPDLHSELNLSSLELGDSALYFCASSVATEQFFGPGTRLTVL.

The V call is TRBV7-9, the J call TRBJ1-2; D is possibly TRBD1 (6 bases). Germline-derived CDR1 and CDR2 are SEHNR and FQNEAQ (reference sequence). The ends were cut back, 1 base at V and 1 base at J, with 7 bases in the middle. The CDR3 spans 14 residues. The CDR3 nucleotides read TGTGCCAGCAGCTTAGGCAGGGGTAACTATGGCTACACCTTC. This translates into CASSLGRGNYGYTF.